The TCR beta chain under discussion was sequenced for a study of blood T cell repertoires in COVID-19. The wider study: Collection of acute and convalescent COVID-19 samples took place in the United States, Italy and Spain.

Authors' processing steps: By means of reference gene primer amplification, nucleated cell counts were estimated. The repertoire was sequenced with immunoSEQ multiplex PCR; TCRdb's copy has only in-frame clones and lacks some. The V and J calls and clone size were taken over from that table, and D and trimming were inferred from the DNA. The sample yields approximately 74,000 clones, roughly 87% seen once. Germline assignment: CDR1 SGHRS and CDR2 YFSETQ. The V gene lost 4 bases and the J gene lost 6 bases, with 10 bases spanning the gap. CDR3 length: 12 amino acids. This clonotype originated in a man aged 65 to 85 with acute or convalescent COVID-19. Sequencing was carried out using peripheral blood. The V gene is TRBV5-1, the J gene TRBJ1-2, with D perhaps matching TRBD1 (6 bases). The CDR3 region has the DNA TGCGCCAGCAGCCAAGGACAGCATGGCTACACCTTC. This encodes CASSQGQHGYTF. Drawing the rest from reference TRBV5-1 and TRBJ1-2, the complete variable domain is KAGVTQTPRYLIKTRGQQVTLSCSPISGHRSVSWYQQTPGQGLQFLFEYFSETQRNKGNFPGRFSGRQFSNSRSEMNVSTLELGDSALYLCASSQGQHGYTFGSGTRLTVV.